The rows below give T cell receptor beta chains drawn from one sample of a study of T cells in Graves' hyperthyroidism and ophthalmopathy. TCRdb redid the calling of the multiplex PCR reads with MiXCR, one entry per CDR3 protein. The table lists 660,000 or so distinct CDR3 sequences, 20% to 25% of them singletons, with roughly a third in the top ten. Input material: blood. The receptors originated from a man under 40 with Graves' ophthalmopathy. CDR3s include the opening cysteine and the closing phenylalanine or tryptophan. Fields, in order: clone size, V gene, J gene, D gene, CDR3 protein, CDR3 DNA. D genes are given only for firm matches. Expanded clones are given a class, and other clones once, few, many or no size at all.

clone size: .
V gene: TRBV4-3
J gene: TRBJ1-2
D gene: TRBD1
CDR3 protein: CASSQDRGPAFFGYTF
CDR3 DNA: TGCGCCAGCAGCCAAGACAGGGGGCCCGCTTTCTTTGGCTACACCTTC

clone size: .
V gene: TRBV6-1
J gene: TRBJ2-7
D gene: TRBD2
CDR3 protein: CASGRTGGWTSGSYEQYF
CDR3 DNA: TGTGCCAGCGGAAGGACAGGGGGCTGGACTAGCGGGAGCTACGAGCAGTACTTC

clone size: few
V gene: TRBV2
J gene: TRBJ1-3
D gene: .
CDR3 protein: CASFANYGNTIYF
CDR3 DNA: TGTGCCAGCTTCGCCAACTATGGAAACACCATATATTTT

clone size: many
V gene: TRBV18
J gene: TRBJ2-3
D gene: .
CDR3 protein: CASSPLRGSTDTQYF
CDR3 DNA: TGTGCCAGCTCACCACTTCGAGGGAGCACAGATACGCAGTATTTT

clone size: many
V gene: TRBV11-3
J gene: TRBJ2-1
D gene: TRBD2
CDR3 protein: CASSLVLAEPPSVNEQFF
CDR3 DNA: TGTGCCAGCAGCTTAGTGCTAGCGGAACCTCCTTCGGTTAATGAGCAGTTCTTC

clone size: .
V gene: TRBV10-3
J gene: TRBJ1-1
D gene: TRBD1
CDR3 protein: CAIRGRDSDEAFF
CDR3 DNA: TGTGCCATCAGGGGTAGGGACAGCGATGAAGCTTTCTTT

clone size: .
V gene: TRBV7-2
J gene: TRBJ1-6
D gene: TRBD1
CDR3 protein: CASSLGTGRASPLHF
CDR3 DNA: TGTGCCAGCAGCTTAGGGACAGGGAGGGCCTCACCCCTCCACTTT

clone size: .
V gene: TRBV10-3
J gene: TRBJ2-1
D gene: .
CDR3 protein: CAISERGGGSTYNEQFF
CDR3 DNA: TGTGCCATCAGTGAGAGGGGGGGTGGTTCTACATACAATGAGCAGTTCTTC

clone size: many
V gene: TRBV3-1
J gene: TRBJ1-2
D gene: TRBD1
CDR3 protein: CASSQELRQGAVGYTF
CDR3 DNA: TGTGCCAGCAGCCAAGAATTGAGACAGGGGGCGGTTGGCTACACCTTC

clone size: many
V gene: TRBV7-9
J gene: TRBJ1-1
D gene: .
CDR3 protein: CASSLALMNTEAFF
CDR3 DNA: TGTGCCAGCAGCTTAGCCCTTATGAACACTGAAGCTTTCTTT

clone size: .
V gene: TRBV5-1
J gene: TRBJ2-1
D gene: .
CDR3 protein: CASSSRGLRGGNEQFF
CDR3 DNA: TGCGCCAGCAGCTCGCGGGGACTGCGAGGCGGTAATGAGCAGTTCTTC

clone size: many
V gene: TRBV28
J gene: TRBJ1-2
D gene: TRBD1
CDR3 protein: CASSLRARTGYGYTF
CDR3 DNA: TGTGCCAGCAGTTTAAGGGCCCGGACAGGCTATGGCTACACCTTC

clone size: .
V gene: TRBV5-6
J gene: TRBJ1-2
D gene: TRBD1
CDR3 protein: CASSLGQGHYGYTF
CDR3 DNA: TGTGCCAGCAGCTTGGGACAGGGCCACTATGGCTACACCTTC

clone size: .
V gene: TRBV20-1
J gene: TRBJ2-1
D gene: .
CDR3 protein: CSAPTGRRYNEQFF
CDR3 DNA: TGCAGTGCGCCTACGGGACGGCGGTACAATGAGCAGTTCTTC

clone size: few
V gene: TRBV5-1
J gene: TRBJ2-3
D gene: TRBD1
CDR3 protein: CASSSRDREPMDTQYF
CDR3 DNA: TGCGCCAGCAGCTCCCGGGACAGGGAACCCATGGATACGCAGTATTTT

clone size: .
V gene: TRBV7-8
J gene: TRBJ2-6
D gene: TRBD1
CDR3 protein: CASSFQPRDRGVLWSF
CDR3 DNA: TGTGCCAGCAGCTTTCAGCCCAGGGACAGGGGTGTTCTGTGGTCTTTC

clone size: many
V gene: TRBV3-1
J gene: TRBJ2-7
D gene: .
CDR3 protein: CASSQYRTNSYEQYF
CDR3 DNA: TGTGCCAGCAGCCAATACCGGACTAACTCCTACGAGCAGTACTTC

clone size: .
V gene: TRBV6-2/TRBV6-3
J gene: TRBJ2-7
D gene: .
CDR3 protein: CASSYSRLEQYF
CDR3 DNA: TGTGCCAGCAGTTACTCTAGGCTCGAGCAGTACTTC

clone size: .
V gene: TRBV28
J gene: TRBJ2-2
D gene: TRBD2
CDR3 protein: CASSYGLAGAVGELFF
CDR3 DNA: TGTGCCAGCAGTTACGGACTAGCGGGAGCGGTCGGGGAGCTGTTTTTT

clone size: once
V gene: TRBV6-2/TRBV6-3
J gene: TRBJ1-2
D gene: .
CDR3 protein: CASNRPADGYTF
CDR3 DNA: TGTGCCAGCAATCGCCCCGCGGACGGCTACACCTTC

clone size: .
V gene: TRBV20-1
J gene: TRBJ2-7
D gene: TRBD2
CDR3 protein: CSARGLAGDPSYEQYF
CDR3 DNA: TGCAGTGCTAGAGGGCTAGCGGGAGACCCCTCCTACGAGCAGTACTTC

clone size: few
V gene: TRBV7-3
J gene: TRBJ1-1
D gene: .
CDR3 protein: CASSLRRSSTEAFF
CDR3 DNA: TGTGCCAGCAGCTTACGTAGGAGTAGCACTGAAGCTTTCTTT

clone size: many
V gene: TRBV28
J gene: TRBJ2-7
D gene: TRBD2
CDR3 protein: CASSRKLAGVPSYEQYF
CDR3 DNA: TGTGCCAGCAGCCGGAAACTAGCGGGAGTCCCCTCCTACGAGCAGTACTTC

clone size: few
V gene: TRBV7-6
J gene: TRBJ2-7
D gene: .
CDR3 protein: CASSSALAPYEQYF
CDR3 DNA: TGTGCCAGCAGCTCCGCACTAGCTCCCTACGAGCAGTACTTC

clone size: .
V gene: TRBV20-1
J gene: TRBJ2-1
D gene: TRBD2
CDR3 protein: CGGRLAGGNEQFF
CDR3 DNA: TGCGGGGGGAGGCTAGCGGGAGGGAATGAGCAGTTCTTC

clone size: few
V gene: TRBV11-2
J gene: TRBJ1-2
D gene: .
CDR3 protein: CASSLAPGTLDGYTF
CDR3 DNA: TGTGCCAGCAGCTTAGCACCCGGGACTCTTGATGGCTACACCTTC

clone size: few
V gene: TRBV28
J gene: TRBJ1-5
D gene: TRBD1
CDR3 protein: CASSWGQVATGNQPQHF
CDR3 DNA: TGTGCCAGCAGTTGGGGACAGGTTGCTACGGGCAATCAGCCCCAGCATTTT

clone size: .
V gene: TRBV19
J gene: TRBJ1-1
D gene: .
CDR3 protein: CASSKGDTWETEAFF
CDR3 DNA: TGTGCCAGTAGTAAGGGGGACACCTGGGAGACTGAAGCTTTCTTT

clone size: .
V gene: TRBV20-1
J gene: TRBJ2-5
D gene: TRBD2
CDR3 protein: CSAGGLAGGPETQYF
CDR3 DNA: TGCAGTGCTGGCGGACTAGCGGGAGGGCCAGAGACCCAGTACTTC

clone size: few
V gene: TRBV20-1
J gene: TRBJ2-5
D gene: TRBD2
CDR3 protein: CSARHPGLAGETQYF
CDR3 DNA: TGCAGTGCTAGGCACCCGGGACTAGCGGGAGAGACCCAGTACTTC

clone size: .
V gene: TRBV29-1
J gene: TRBJ2-1
D gene: TRBD2
CDR3 protein: CSAHRQLAGGQFF
CDR3 DNA: TGCAGCGCCCATAGGCAACTAGCGGGAGGGCAGTTCTTC

clone size: .
V gene: TRBV19
J gene: TRBJ1-2
D gene: .
CDR3 protein: CAGREPDYGYTF
CDR3 DNA: TGTGCTGGCCGGGAGCCTGACTATGGCTACACCTTC

clone size: .
V gene: TRBV28
J gene: TRBJ1-3
D gene: .
CDR3 protein: CASSLEGNTIYF
CDR3 DNA: TGTGCCAGCAGTTTAGAAGGAAACACCATATATTTT

clone size: .
V gene: TRBV27
J gene: TRBJ2-1
D gene: TRBD2
CDR3 protein: CASTRGLAGVNEQFF
CDR3 DNA: TGTGCCAGCACCCGAGGGCTAGCGGGAGTCAATGAGCAGTTCTTC

clone size: .
V gene: TRBV7-2
J gene: TRBJ1-4
D gene: .
CDR3 protein: CASSRGLMDDKLFF
CDR3 DNA: TGTGCCAGCAGCAGGGGACTGATGGATGACAAACTGTTTTTT

clone size: .
V gene: TRBV6-4
J gene: TRBJ2-1
D gene: TRBD2
CDR3 protein: CASSVTGSGLAGMDEQFF
CDR3 DNA: TGTGCCAGCAGTGTAACAGGGTCCGGACTAGCGGGTATGGATGAGCAGTTCTTC

clone size: few
V gene: TRBV2
J gene: TRBJ2-7
D gene: .
CDR3 protein: CASSDGGRPSYEQYF
CDR3 DNA: TGTGCCAGCAGTGATGGTGGCCGGCCCTCCTACGAGCAGTACTTC

clone size: many
V gene: TRBV3-1
J gene: TRBJ2-3
D gene: .
CDR3 protein: CASSQVVTDTQYF
CDR3 DNA: TGTGCCAGCAGCCAAGTAGTTACAGATACGCAGTATTTT

clone size: .
V gene: TRBV28
J gene: TRBJ1-5
D gene: TRBD1
CDR3 protein: CTSSPTGAGQPQHF
CDR3 DNA: TGTACCAGCAGTCCTACAGGGGCGGGTCAGCCCCAGCATTTT

clone size: many
V gene: TRBV27
J gene: TRBJ2-6
D gene: TRBD1
CDR3 protein: CASRPGGAGANVLTF
CDR3 DNA: TGTGCCAGCAGGCCAGGGGGCGCTGGGGCCAACGTCCTGACTTTC

clone size: few
V gene: TRBV9
J gene: TRBJ2-7
D gene: TRBD2
CDR3 protein: CASSVSGGPEQYF
CDR3 DNA: TGTGCCAGCAGCGTCAGCGGGGGGCCCGAGCAGTACTTC

clone size: .
V gene: TRBV7-9
J gene: TRBJ2-7
D gene: .
CDR3 protein: CASSLVQKSGYEQYF
CDR3 DNA: TGTGCCAGCAGCTTAGTTCAGAAATCGGGCTACGAGCAGTACTTC

clone size: few
V gene: TRBV28
J gene: TRBJ1-3
D gene: .
CDR3 protein: CASSRQPASGNTIYF
CDR3 DNA: TGTGCCAGCAGCCGACAGCCCGCCTCTGGAAACACCATATATTTT

clone size: .
V gene: TRBV7-9
J gene: TRBJ1-2
D gene: .
CDR3 protein: CASSFTGTGYTF
CDR3 DNA: TGTGCCAGCAGCTTCACAGGGACGGGCTACACCTTC

clone size: few
V gene: TRBV5-4
J gene: TRBJ2-2
D gene: .
CDR3 protein: CASSLDRGGGNTGELFF
CDR3 DNA: TGTGCCAGCAGCTTGGATCGAGGGGGGGGTAACACCGGGGAGCTGTTTTTT

clone size: few
V gene: TRBV4-3
J gene: TRBJ2-7
D gene: TRBD2
CDR3 protein: CASSQQLAGHEQYF
CDR3 DNA: TGCGCCAGCAGCCAACAACTAGCGGGACACGAGCAGTACTTC

clone size: many
V gene: TRBV7-2
J gene: TRBJ2-2
D gene: .
CDR3 protein: CASSFTVLTGELFF
CDR3 DNA: TGTGCCAGCAGCTTTACAGTTTTGACCGGGGAGCTGTTTTTT

clone size: many
V gene: TRBV5-6
J gene: TRBJ1-5
D gene: TRBD1
CDR3 protein: CASSLQPGQAGWKPQHF
CDR3 DNA: TGTGCCAGCAGCTTGCAACCGGGACAGGCGGGTTGGAAGCCCCAGCATTTT

clone size: many
V gene: TRBV11-2
J gene: TRBJ2-1
D gene: TRBD1
CDR3 protein: CASSLDLQGAGDEQFF
CDR3 DNA: TGTGCCAGCAGCTTAGACTTGCAGGGGGCAGGGGATGAGCAGTTCTTC

clone size: .
V gene: TRBV6-5
J gene: TRBJ2-7
D gene: .
CDR3 protein: CASSYSMDSSSYEQYF
CDR3 DNA: TGTGCCAGCAGTTACTCGATGGACTCCAGCTCCTACGAGCAGTACTTC

clone size: few
V gene: TRBV28
J gene: TRBJ2-1
D gene: TRBD2
CDR3 protein: CASRPNAGEHEQFF
CDR3 DNA: TGTGCCAGCAGACCTAACGCGGGAGAACATGAGCAGTTCTTC

clone size: .
V gene: TRBV7-2
J gene: TRBJ2-7
D gene: TRBD1
CDR3 protein: CASSLAHDRAYEQYF
CDR3 DNA: TGTGCCAGCAGCTTAGCCCACGACAGGGCCTACGAGCAGTACTTC

clone size: many
V gene: TRBV28
J gene: TRBJ1-5
D gene: .
CDR3 protein: CASSLGSGGSNQPQHF
CDR3 DNA: TGTGCCAGCAGTTTAGGTTCAGGAGGAAGCAATCAGCCCCAGCATTTT

clone size: .
V gene: TRBV18
J gene: TRBJ2-5
D gene: .
CDR3 protein: CASSPRSHRVQETQYF
CDR3 DNA: TGTGCCAGCTCACCACGTTCCCACAGAGTCCAAGAGACCCAGTACTTC

clone size: few
V gene: TRBV10-2
J gene: TRBJ1-1
D gene: .
CDR3 protein: CASRGAVDAFF
CDR3 DNA: TGCGCCAGCAGGGGGGCAGTAGACGCTTTCTTT

clone size: many
V gene: TRBV30
J gene: TRBJ1-1
D gene: .
CDR3 protein: CAWSIVGNTEAFF
CDR3 DNA: TGTGCCTGGAGTATCGTCGGGAACACTGAAGCTTTCTTT

clone size: few
V gene: TRBV7-2
J gene: TRBJ1-3
D gene: .
CDR3 protein: CASSLMTTDSGNTIYF
CDR3 DNA: TGTGCCAGCAGCTTAATGACGACAGACTCTGGAAACACCATATATTTT

clone size: many
V gene: TRBV18
J gene: TRBJ1-6
D gene: .
CDR3 protein: CASSPGLVGDNSPLHF
CDR3 DNA: TGTGCCAGCTCACCGGGACTGGTAGGGGATAATTCACCCCTCCACTTT

clone size: many
V gene: TRBV13
J gene: TRBJ2-7
D gene: .
CDR3 protein: CASSSGRRSYEQYF
CDR3 DNA: TGTGCCAGCAGCTCCGGGAGACGGTCCTACGAGCAGTACTTC